What follows describes a single T cell receptor beta chain. Its antigen remains unidentified. This entry belongs to a study of blood T cells in healthy people across ages. Study-wide points: PBMCs left unsorted prevented a conclusive naive versus antigen-experienced comparison. Per-million-T-cell TCR beta diversity fell roughly linearly with age. As naive T cell percentage varied, TCR beta diversity correlated strongly with it.

The CDR3 spans 13 residues. The V and J ends lost 3 bases and 5 bases respectively, with 12 bases between them. CDR1 is GTSNPN, CDR2 SVGIG, per germline (reference sequence). The authors ran a second PCR of roughly 6 to 12 cycles using a sample-barcoded 5' primer and a J-beta primer mix. Via MiXCR, TCRdb re-called the 5' RACE reads, giving one row per CDR3 protein. The sample has approximately 1.5 million distinct CDR3 sequences, about 35% seen once. Input material: blood. The source of this sequence is a woman in her 30s in good health. This chain uses TRBV30 with TRBJ2-3, with a possible D match to TRBD1 (6 bases). The CDR3 coding sequence is TGTGCCTGGAGGACAGGTGGAATAGATACGCAGTATTTT. Residues: CAWRTGGIDTQYF.